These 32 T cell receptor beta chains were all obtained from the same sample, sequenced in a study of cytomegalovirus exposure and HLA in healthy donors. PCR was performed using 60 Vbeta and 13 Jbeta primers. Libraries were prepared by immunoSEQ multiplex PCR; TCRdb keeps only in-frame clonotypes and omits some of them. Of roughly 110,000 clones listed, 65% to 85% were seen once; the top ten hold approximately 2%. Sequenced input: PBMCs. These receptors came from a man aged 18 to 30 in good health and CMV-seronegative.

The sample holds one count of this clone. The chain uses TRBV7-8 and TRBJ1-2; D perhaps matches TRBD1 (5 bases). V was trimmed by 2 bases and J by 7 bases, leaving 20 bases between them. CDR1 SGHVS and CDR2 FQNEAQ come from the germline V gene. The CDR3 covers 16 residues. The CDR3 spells CASSLKFKGLGTGYTF. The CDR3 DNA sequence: TGTGCCAGCAGCTTAAAGTTTAAGGGGCTCGGAACTGGCTACACCTTC.

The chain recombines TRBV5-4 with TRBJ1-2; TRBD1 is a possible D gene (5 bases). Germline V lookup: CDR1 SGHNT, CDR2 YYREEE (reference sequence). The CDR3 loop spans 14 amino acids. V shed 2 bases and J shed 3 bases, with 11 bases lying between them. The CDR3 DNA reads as TGTGCCAGCAGCTTCCGGGGGTCCCACTATGGCTACACCTTC. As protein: CASSFRGSHYGYTF. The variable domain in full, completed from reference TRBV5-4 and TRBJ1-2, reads ETGVTQSPTHLIKTRGQQVTLRCSSQSGHNTVSWYQQALGQGPQFIFQYYREEENGRGNFPPRFSGLQFPNYSSELNVNALELDDSALYLCASSFRGSHYGYTFGSGTRLTVV.

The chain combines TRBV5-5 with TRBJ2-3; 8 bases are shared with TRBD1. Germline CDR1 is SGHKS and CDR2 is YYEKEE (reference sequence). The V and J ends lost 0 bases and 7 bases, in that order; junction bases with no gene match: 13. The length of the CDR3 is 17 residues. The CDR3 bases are TGTGCCAGCAGCTTGGCCGGACAGGGAAGGGCTGCGAATACGCAGTATTTT. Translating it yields CASSLAGQGRAANTQYF.

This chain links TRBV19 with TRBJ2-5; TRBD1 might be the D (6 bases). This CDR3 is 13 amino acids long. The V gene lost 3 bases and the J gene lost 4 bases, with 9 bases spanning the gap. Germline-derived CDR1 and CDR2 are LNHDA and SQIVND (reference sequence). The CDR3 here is CASSIEGGETQYF. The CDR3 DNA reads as TGTGCCAGTAGTATTGAAGGGGGAGAGACCCAGTACTTC.

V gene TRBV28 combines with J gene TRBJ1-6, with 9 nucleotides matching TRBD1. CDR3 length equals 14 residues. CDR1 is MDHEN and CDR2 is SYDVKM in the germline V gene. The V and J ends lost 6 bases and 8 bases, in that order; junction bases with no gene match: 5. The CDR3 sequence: CASRGTGLHSPLHF. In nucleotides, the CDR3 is TGTGCCAGCAGGGGGACAGGGCTTCATTCACCCCTCCACTTT. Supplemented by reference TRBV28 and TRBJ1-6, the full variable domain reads DVKVTQSSRYLVKRTGEKVFLECVQDMDHENMFWYRQDPGLGLRLIYFSYDVKMKEKGDIPEGYSVSREKKERFSLILESASTNQTSMYLCASRGTGLHSPLHFGNGTRLTVT.

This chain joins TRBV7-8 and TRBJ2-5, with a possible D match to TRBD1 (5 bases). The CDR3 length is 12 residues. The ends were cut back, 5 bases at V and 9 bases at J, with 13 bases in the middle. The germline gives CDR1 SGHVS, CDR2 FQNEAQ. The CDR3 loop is CASSPQGVAQYF. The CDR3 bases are TGTGCCAGCAGCCCACAAGGGGTGGCCCAGTACTTC.

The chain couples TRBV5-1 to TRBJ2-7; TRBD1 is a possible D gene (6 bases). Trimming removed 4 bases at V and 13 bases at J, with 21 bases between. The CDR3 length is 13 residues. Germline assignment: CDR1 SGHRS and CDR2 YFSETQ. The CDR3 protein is CASSIRDNRDPYF. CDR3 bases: TGCGCCAGCAGCATCCGGGACAACAGGGATCCCTACTTC.

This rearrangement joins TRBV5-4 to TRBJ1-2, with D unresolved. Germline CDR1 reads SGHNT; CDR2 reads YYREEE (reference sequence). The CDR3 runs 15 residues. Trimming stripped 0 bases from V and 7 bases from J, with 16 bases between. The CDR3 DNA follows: TGTGCCAGCAGCTTGGGTGGCATCCAGCCAGGTGGCTACACCTTC. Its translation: CASSLGGIQPGGYTF.

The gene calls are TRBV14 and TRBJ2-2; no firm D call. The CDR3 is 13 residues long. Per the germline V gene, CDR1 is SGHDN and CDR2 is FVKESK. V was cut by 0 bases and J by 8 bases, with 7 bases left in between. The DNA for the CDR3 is TGTGCCAGCAGCCAAGACCCCCTGGGGGAGCTGTTTTTT. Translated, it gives CASSQDPLGELFF.

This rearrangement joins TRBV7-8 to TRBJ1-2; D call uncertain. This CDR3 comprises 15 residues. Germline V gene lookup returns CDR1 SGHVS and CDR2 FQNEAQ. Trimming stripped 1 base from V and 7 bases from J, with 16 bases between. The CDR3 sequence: CASSLGGRGVVGYTF. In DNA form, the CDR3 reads TGTGCCAGCAGCTTAGGTGGACGGGGTGTTGTTGGCTACACCTTC.

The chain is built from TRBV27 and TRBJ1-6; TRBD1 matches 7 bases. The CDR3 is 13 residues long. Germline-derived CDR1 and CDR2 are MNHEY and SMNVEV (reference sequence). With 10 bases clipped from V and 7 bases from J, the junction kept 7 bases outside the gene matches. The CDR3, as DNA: TGTGCCACTGCACAGGGGATCAATTCACCCCTCCACTTT. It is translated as CATAQGINSPLHF.

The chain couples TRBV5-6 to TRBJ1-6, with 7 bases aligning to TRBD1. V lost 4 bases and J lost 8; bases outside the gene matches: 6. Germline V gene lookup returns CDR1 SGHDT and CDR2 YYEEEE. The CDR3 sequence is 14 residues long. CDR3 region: CASSGRDRYSPLHF. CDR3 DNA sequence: TGTGCCAGCAGCGGCCGGGACAGATATTCACCCCTCCACTTT.

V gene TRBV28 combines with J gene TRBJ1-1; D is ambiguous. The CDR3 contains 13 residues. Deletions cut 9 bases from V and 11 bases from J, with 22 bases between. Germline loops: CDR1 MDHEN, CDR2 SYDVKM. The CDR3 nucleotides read TGTGCCAGTTCTCTAGCCGACGTCCCCCGGGCTTTCTTT. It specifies CASSLADVPRAFF.

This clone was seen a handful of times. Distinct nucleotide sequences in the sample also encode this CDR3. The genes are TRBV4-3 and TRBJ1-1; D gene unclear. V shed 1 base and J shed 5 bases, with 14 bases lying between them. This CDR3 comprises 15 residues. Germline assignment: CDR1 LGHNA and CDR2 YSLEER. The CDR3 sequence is CASSQGLGGGTEAFF. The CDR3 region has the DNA TGCGCCAGCAGCCAAGGGCTAGGAGGTGGGACTGAAGCTTTCTTT.

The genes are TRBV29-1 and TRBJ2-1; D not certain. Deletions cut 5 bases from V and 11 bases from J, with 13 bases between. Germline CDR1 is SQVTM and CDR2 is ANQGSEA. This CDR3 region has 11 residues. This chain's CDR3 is CSVNHSYQQFF. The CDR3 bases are TGCAGCGTTAACCACAGTTACCAGCAGTTCTTC.

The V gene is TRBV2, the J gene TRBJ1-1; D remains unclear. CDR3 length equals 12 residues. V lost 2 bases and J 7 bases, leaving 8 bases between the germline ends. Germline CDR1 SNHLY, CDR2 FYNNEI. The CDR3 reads CASSEITGEAFF. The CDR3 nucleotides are TGTGCCAGCAGTGAAATCACGGGTGAAGCTTTCTTT.

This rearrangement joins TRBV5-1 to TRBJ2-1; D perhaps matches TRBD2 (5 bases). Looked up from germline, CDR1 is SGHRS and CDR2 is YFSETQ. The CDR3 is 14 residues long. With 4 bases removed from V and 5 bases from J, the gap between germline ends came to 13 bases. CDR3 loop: CASSPGSTNNEQFF. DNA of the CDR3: TGCGCCAGCAGCCCTGGGAGCACTAACAATGAGCAGTTCTTC.

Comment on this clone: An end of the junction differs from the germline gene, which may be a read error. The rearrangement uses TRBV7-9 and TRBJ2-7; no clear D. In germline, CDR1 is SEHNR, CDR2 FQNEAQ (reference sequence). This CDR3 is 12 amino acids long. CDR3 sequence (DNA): TGTTCCAGCAGCTCCCCAAGCATCGAGCAGTACTTC. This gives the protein CSSSSPSIEQYF.

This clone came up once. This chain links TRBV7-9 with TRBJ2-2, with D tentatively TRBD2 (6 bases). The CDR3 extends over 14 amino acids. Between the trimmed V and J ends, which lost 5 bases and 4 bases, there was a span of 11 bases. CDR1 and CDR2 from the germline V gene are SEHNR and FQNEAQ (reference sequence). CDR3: CASSLAGSTGELFF. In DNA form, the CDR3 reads TGTGCCAGCAGCCTCGCGGGGTCCACCGGGGAGCTGTTTTTT.

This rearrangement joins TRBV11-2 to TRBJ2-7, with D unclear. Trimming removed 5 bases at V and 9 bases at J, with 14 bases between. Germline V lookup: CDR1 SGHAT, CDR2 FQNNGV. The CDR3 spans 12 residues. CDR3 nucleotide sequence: TGTGCCAGCAGCCAAAACTCACTCGGGCAGTACTTC. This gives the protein CASSQNSLGQYF.

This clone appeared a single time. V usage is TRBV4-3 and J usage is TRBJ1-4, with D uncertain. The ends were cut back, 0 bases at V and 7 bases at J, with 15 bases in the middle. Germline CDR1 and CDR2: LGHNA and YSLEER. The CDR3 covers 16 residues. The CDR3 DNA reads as TGCGCCAGCAGCCAAGACCCGACTCCGGGTAGTGAAAAACTGTTTTTT. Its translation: CASSQDPTPGSEKLFF.

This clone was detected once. CDR3: CASSLGGTPSSPLHF. In DNA, the CDR3 is TGTGCCAGCAGTCTGGGGGGGACTCCCTCTTCACCCCTCCACTTT. The chain couples TRBV27 to TRBJ1-6; weak D call: TRBD1 (5 bases). CDR3 length equals 15 residues. V lost 5 bases and J lost 9, with 17 bases in between. The germline CDR1 and CDR2 sequences are MNHEY and SMNVEV (reference sequence).

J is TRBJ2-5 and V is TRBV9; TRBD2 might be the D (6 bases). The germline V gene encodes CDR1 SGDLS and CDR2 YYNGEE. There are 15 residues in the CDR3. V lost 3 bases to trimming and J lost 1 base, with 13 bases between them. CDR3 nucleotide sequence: TGTGCCAGCAGCGAGGGAGGAGGACCCCAAGAGACCCAGTACTTC. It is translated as CASSEGGGPQETQYF.

The CDR3 DNA is TGTGCCAGCCAAGACCAGGCGAGGGTGGGCGGTGAGCAGTTCTTC. Its protein product is CASQDQARVGGEQFF. The rearrangement links TRBV7-2 to TRBJ2-1; a weak D match, TRBD2 (5 bases). Per germline, CDR1 SGHTA and CDR2 FQGNSA. Between the trimmed V and J ends, which lost 8 bases and 9 bases, there was a span of 23 bases. CDR3 length equals 15 residues.

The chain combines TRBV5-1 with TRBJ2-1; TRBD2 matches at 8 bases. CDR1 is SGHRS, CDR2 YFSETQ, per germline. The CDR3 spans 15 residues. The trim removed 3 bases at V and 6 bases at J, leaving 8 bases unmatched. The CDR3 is CASSSSGLGSNEQFF. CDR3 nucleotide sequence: TGCGCCAGCAGCTCCTCGGGACTAGGCAGCAATGAGCAGTTCTTC.

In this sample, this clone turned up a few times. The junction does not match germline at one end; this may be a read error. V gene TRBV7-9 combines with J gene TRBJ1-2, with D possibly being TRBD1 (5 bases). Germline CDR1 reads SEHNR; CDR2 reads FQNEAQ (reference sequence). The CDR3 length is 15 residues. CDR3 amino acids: CSSSLDGRDLAGYTF. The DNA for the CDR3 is TGTTCCAGCAGCCTTGACGGCAGGGATTTAGCTGGCTACACCTTC.

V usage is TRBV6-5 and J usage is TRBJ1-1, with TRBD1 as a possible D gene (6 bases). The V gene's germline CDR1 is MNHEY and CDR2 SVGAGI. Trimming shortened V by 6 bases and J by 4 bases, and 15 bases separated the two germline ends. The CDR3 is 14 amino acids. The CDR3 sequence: CASRPTGRATEAFF. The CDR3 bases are TGTGCCAGCAGACCTACAGGGAGGGCCACTGAAGCTTTCTTT.

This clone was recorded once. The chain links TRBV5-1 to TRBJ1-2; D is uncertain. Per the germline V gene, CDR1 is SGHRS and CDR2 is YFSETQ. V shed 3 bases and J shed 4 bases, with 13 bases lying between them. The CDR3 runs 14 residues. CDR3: CASSSLRAAYGYTF. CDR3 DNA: TGCGCCAGCAGCTCCCTGCGGGCTGCCTATGGCTACACCTTC.

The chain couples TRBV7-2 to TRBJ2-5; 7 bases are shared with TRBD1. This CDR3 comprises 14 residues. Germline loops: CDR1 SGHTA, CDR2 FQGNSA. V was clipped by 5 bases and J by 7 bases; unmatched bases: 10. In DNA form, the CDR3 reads TGTGCCAGCAGCCCCCCAGGTAGGGGGCGGACCCAGTACTTC. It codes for CASSPPGRGRTQYF.

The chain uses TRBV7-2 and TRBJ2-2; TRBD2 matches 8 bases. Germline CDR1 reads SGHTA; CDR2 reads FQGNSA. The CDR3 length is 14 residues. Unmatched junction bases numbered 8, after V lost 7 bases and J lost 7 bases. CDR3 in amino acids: CASTSGGLIGELFF. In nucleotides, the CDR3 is TGTGCCAGCACCTCGGGGGGGCTAATCGGGGAGCTGTTTTTT.

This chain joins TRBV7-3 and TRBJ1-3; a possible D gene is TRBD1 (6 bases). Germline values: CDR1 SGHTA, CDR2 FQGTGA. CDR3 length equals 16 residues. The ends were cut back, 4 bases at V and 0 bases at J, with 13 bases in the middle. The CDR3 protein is CASSSKHRDSGNTIYF. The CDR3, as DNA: TGTGCCAGCAGCTCCAAACACAGGGACTCTGGAAACACCATATATTTT.

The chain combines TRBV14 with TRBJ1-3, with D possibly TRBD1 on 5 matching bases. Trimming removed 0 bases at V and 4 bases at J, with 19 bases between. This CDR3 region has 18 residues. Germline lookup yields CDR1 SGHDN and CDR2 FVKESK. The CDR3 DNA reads TGTGCCAGCAGCCAAGATTGGCTTAGGGGAATTCCAGGAAACACCATATATTTT. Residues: CASSQDWLRGIPGNTIYF.